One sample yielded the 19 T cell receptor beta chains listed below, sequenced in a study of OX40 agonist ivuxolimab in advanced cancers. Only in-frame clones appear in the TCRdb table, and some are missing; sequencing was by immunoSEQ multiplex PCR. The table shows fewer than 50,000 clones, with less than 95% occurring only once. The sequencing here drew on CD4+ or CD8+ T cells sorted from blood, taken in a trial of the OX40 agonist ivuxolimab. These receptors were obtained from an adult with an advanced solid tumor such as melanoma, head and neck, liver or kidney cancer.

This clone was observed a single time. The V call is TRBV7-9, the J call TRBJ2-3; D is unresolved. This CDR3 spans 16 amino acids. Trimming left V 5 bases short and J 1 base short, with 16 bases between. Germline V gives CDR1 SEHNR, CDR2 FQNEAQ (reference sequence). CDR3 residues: CASSPPSPYGTDTQYF. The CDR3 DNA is TGTGCCAGCAGCCCCCCCTCCCCTTACGGCACAGATACGCAGTATTTT.

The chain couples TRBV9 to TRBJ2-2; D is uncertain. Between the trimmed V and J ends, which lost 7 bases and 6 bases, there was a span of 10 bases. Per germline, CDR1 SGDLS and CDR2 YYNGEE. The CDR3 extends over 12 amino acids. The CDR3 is CASGLRSGELFF. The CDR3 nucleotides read TGTGCCAGCGGTTTAAGGTCCGGGGAGCTGTTTTTT. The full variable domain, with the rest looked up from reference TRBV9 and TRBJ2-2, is DSGVTQTPKHLITATGQRVTLRCSPRSGDLSVYWYQQSLDQGLQFLIQYYNGEERAKGNILERFSAQQFPDLHSELNLSSLELGDSALYFCASGLRSGELFFGEGSRLTVL.

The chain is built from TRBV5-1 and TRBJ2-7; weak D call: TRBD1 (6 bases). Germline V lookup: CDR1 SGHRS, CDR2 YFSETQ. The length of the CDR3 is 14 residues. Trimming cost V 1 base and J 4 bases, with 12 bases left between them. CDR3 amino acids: CASSLPGETYEQYF. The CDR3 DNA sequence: TGCGCCAGCAGCTTGCCAGGGGAAACGTACGAGCAGTACTTC.

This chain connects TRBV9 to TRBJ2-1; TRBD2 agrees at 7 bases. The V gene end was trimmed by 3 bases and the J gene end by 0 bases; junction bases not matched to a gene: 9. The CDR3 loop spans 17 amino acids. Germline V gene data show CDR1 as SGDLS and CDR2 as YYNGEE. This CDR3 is CASSGDLRGGSYNEQFF. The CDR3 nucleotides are TGTGCCAGCAGCGGTGACTTACGCGGGGGCTCCTACAATGAGCAGTTCTTC.

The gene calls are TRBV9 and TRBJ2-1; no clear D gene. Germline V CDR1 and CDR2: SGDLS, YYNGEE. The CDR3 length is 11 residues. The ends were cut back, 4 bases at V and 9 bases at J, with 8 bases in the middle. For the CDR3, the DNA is TGTGCCAGCAGCCAGATGGGTGAGCAGTTCTTC. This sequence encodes CASSQMGEQFF.

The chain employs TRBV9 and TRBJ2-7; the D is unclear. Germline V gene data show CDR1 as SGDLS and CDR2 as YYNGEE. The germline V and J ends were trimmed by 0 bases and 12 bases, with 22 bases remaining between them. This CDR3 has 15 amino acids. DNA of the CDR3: TGTGCCAGCAGCGTAGAAACGGCTCCCCCCTTCGGTCCGTACTTC. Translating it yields CASSVETAPPFGPYF.

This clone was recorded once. CDR3 in DNA: TGTGCCAGCAGCCGGGACAGGCGGGGGTACGAGCAGTACTTC. It codes for CASSRDRRGYEQYF. V is TRBV28 and J is TRBJ2-7, with D possibly being TRBD1 (8 bases). The CDR3 sequence is 14 residues long. V was clipped by 6 bases and J by 4 bases, with 16 bases between them. The germline V gene encodes CDR1 MDHEN and CDR2 SYDVKM.

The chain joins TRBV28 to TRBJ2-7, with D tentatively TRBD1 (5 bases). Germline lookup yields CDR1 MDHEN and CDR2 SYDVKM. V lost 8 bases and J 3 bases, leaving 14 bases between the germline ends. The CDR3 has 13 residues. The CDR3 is CASHPGQGYEQYF. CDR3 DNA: TGTGCCAGCCACCCCGGGCAGGGCTACGAGCAGTACTTC.

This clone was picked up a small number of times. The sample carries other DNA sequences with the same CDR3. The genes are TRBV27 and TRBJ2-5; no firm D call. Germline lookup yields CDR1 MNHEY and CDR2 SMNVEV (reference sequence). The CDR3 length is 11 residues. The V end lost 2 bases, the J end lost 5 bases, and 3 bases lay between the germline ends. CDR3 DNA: TGTGCCAGCAGTTTAGGGGAGACCCAGTACTTC. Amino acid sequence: CASSLGETQYF.

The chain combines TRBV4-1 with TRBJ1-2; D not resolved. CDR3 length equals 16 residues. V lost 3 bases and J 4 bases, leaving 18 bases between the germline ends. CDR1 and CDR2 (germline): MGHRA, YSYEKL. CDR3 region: CASSHPREGLSYGYTF. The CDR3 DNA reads TGCGCCAGCAGCCACCCGAGGGAAGGCCTGAGCTATGGCTACACCTTC.

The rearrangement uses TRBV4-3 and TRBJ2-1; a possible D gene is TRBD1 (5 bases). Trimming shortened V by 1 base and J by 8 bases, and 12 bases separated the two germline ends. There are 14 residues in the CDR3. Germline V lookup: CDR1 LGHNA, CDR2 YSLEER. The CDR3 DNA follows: TGCGCCAGCAGCCAAGGGACGTGGGGCTATGAGCAGTTCTTC. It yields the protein CASSQGTWGYEQFF.

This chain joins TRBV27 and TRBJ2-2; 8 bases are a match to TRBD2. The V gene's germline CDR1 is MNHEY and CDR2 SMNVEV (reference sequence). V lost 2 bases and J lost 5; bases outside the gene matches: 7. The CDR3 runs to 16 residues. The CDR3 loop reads CASSLSSGRSTGELFF. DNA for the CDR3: TGTGCCAGCAGTTTAAGCAGCGGGAGAAGTACCGGGGAGCTGTTTTTT.

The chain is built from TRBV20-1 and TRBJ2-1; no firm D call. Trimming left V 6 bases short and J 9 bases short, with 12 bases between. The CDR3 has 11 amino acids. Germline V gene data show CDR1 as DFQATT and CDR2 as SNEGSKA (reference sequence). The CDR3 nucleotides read TGCAGTGCAGAACTTGGCGCTGAGCAGTTCTTC. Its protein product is CSAELGAEQFF.

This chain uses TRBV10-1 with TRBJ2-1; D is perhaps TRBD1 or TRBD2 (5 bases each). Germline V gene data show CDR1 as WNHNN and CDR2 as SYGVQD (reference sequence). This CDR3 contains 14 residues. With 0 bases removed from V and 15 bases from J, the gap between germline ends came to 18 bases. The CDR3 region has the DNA TGCGCCAGCAGTGAGTCTAGCCGGGACCCCAAGACGTTCTTC. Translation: CASSESSRDPKTFF.

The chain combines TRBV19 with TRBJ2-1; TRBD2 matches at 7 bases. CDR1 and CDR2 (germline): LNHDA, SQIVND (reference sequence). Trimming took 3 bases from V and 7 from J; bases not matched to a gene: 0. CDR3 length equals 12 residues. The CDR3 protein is CASSIGRNEQFF. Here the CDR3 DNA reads TGTGCCAGTAGTATCGGGAGGAATGAGCAGTTCTTC.

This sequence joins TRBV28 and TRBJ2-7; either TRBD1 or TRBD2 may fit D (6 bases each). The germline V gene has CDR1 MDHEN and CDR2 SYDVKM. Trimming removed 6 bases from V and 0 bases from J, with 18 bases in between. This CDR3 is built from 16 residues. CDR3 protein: CASRGAVLANSYEQYF. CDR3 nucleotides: TGTGCCAGCAGGGGGGCGGTTCTAGCGAACTCCTACGAGCAGTACTTC.

CDR3 DNA: TGTGCCAGCAGCTTAGTTCTAAGTGCTGAAGCTTTCTTT. Protein product: CASSLVLSAEAFF. The chain employs TRBV11-2 and TRBJ1-1; D not certain. The CDR3 runs 13 residues. Germline V gene lookup returns CDR1 SGHAT and CDR2 FQNNGV. With 1 base removed from V and 6 bases from J, the gap between germline ends came to 9 bases.

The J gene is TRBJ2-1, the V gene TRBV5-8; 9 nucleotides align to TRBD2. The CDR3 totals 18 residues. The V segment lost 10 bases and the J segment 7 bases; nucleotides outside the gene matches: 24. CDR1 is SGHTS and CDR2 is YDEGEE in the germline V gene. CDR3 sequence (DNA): TGTGCCGGCTCTCCCGGCCGGGGGATAGGGCTAGCGGGAAATGAGCAGTTCTTC. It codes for CAGSPGRGIGLAGNEQFF.

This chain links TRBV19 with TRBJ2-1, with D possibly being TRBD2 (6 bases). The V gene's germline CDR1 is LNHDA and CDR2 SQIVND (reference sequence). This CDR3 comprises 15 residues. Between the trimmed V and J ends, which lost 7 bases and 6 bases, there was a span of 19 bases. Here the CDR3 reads CASNPSKVAVNEQFF. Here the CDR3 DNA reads TGTGCCAGTAATCCTAGTAAAGTAGCGGTCAATGAGCAGTTCTTC.